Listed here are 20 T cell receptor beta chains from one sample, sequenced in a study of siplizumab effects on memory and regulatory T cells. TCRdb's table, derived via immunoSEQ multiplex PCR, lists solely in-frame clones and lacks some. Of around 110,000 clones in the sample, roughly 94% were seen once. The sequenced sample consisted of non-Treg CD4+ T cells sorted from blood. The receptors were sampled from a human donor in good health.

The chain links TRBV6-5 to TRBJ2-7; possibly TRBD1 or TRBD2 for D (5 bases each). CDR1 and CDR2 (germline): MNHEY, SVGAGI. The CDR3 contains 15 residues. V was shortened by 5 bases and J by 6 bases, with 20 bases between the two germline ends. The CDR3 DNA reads TGTGCCAGCAGTAGAATCGACGGGACCTTGTCCGAGCAGTACTTC. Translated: CASSRIDGTLSEQYF.

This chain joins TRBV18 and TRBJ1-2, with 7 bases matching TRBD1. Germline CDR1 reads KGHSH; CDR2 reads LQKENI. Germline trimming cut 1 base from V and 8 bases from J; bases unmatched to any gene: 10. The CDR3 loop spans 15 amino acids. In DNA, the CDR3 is TGTGCCAGCTCACCACGGAGGGGGCGATATTGGGGCTACACCTTC. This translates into CASSPRRGRYWGYTF.

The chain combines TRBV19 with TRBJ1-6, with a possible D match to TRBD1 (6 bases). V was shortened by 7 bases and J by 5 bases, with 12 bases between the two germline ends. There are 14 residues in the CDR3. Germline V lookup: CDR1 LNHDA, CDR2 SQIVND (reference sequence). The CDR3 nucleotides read TGTGCCAGTAACCCAGGGGAGGATAATTCACCCCTCCACTTT. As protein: CASNPGEDNSPLHF.

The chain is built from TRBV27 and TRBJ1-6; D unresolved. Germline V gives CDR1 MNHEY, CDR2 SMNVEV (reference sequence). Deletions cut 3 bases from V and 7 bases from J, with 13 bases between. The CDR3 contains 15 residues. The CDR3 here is CASSFAGPFNSPLHF. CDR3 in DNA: TGTGCCAGCAGTTTTGCCGGACCATTCAATTCACCCCTCCACTTT.

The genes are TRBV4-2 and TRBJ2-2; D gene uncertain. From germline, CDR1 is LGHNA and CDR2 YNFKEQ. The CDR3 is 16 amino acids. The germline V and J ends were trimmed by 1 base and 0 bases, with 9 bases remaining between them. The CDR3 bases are TGTGCCAGCAGCCAAGTCCGGGTGGCGAACACCGGGGAGCTGTTTTTT. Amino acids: CASSQVRVANTGELFF.

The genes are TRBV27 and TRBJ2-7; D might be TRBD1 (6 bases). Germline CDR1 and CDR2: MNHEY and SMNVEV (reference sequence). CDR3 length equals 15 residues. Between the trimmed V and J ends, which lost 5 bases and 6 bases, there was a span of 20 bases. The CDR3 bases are TGTGCCAGCAGTGAAACAGGGACGGGCCCGCCCGAGCAGTACTTC. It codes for CASSETGTGPPEQYF.

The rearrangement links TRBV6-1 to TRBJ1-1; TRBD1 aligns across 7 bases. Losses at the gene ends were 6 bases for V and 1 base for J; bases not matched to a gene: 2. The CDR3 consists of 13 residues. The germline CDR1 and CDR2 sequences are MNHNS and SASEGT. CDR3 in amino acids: CASRRQGNTEAFF. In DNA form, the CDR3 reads TGTGCCAGCAGACGACAGGGGAACACTGAAGCTTTCTTT.

The CDR3 sequence: CASSPHLTENYGYTF. CDR3 coding DNA: TGTGCCAGCAGTCCCCACCTAACAGAAAACTATGGCTACACCTTC. This chain uses TRBV5-5 with TRBJ1-2; D is ambiguous. V was clipped by 5 bases and J by 2 bases, with 16 bases between them. The CDR3 spans 15 residues. Germline CDR1 reads SGHKS; CDR2 reads YYEKEE (reference sequence).

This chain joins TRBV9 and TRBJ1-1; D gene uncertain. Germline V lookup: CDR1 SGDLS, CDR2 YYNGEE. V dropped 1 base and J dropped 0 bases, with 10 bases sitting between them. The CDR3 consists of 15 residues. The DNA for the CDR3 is TGTGCCAGCAGCGTACTCTCACAGCTGAACACTGAAGCTTTCTTT. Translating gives CASSVLSQLNTEAFF. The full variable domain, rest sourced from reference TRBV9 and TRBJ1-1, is DSGVTQTPKHLITATGQRVTLRCSPRSGDLSVYWYQQSLDQGLQFLIQYYNGEERAKGNILERFSAQQFPDLHSELNLSSLELGDSALYFCASSVLSQLNTEAFFGQGTRLTVV.

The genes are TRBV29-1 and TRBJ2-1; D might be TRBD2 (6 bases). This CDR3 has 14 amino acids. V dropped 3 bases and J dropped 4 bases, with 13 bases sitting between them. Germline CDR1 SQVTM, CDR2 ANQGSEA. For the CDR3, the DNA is TGCAGCGTTGAGGGGCGGGGTGGATACAATGAGCAGTTCTTC. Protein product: CSVEGRGGYNEQFF.

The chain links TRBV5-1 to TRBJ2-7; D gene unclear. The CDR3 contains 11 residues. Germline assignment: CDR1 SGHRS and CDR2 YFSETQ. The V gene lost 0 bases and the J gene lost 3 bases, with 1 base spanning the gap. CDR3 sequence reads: CASSLGYEQYF. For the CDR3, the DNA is TGCGCCAGCAGCTTGGGCTACGAGCAGTACTTC.

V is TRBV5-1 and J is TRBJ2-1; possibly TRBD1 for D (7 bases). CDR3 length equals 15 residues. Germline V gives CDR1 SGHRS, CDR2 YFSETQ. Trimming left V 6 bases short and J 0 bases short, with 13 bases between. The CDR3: CASNRGGGSYNEQFF. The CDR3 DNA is TGCGCCAGCAACAGGGGAGGAGGCTCCTACAATGAGCAGTTCTTC.

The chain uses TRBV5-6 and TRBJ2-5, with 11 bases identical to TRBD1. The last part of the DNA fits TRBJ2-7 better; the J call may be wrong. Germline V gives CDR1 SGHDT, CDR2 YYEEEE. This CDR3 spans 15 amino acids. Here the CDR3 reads CASTRRGTGGYEQYF. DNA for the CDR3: TGTGCCAGCACCCGGAGGGGGACAGGGGGCTACGAGCAGTACTTC.

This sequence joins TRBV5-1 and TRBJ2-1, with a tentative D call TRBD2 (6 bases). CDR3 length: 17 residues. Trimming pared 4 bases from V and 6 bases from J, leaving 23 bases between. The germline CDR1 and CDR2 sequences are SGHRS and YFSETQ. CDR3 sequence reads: CASSNRWLPGGINEQFF. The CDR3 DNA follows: TGCGCCAGCAGCAACCGGTGGCTACCCGGAGGGATCAATGAGCAGTTCTTC.

CDR3 in amino acids: CATKLSRSSYNEQFF. CDR3 DNA sequence: TGTGCCACCAAACTTAGCCGTAGCTCCTACAATGAGCAGTTCTTC. The chain has TRBV15 and TRBJ2-1; D remains ambiguous. In germline, CDR1 is LNHNV, CDR2 YYDKDF (reference sequence). The V end lost 7 bases, the J end lost 0 bases, and 13 bases lay between the germline ends. CDR3 length equals 15 residues.

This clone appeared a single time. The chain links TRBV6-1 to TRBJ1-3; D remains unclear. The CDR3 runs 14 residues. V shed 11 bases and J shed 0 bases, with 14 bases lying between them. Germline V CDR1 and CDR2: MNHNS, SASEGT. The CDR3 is CAHGPAFSGNTIYF. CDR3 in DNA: TGTGCCCATGGGCCAGCCTTCTCTGGAAACACCATATATTTT.

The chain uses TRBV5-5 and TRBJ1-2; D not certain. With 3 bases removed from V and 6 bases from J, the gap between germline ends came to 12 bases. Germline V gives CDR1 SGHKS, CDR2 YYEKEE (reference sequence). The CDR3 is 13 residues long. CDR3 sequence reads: CASSSSDWDGYTF. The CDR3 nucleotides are TGTGCCAGCAGCTCATCAGACTGGGATGGCTACACCTTC.

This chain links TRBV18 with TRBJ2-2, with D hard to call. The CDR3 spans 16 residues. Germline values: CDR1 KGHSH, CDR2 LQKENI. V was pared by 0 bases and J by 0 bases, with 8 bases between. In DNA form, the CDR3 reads TGTGCCAGCTCACCACCTTCCAGATCGAACACCGGGGAGCTGTTTTTT. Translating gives CASSPPSRSNTGELFF.

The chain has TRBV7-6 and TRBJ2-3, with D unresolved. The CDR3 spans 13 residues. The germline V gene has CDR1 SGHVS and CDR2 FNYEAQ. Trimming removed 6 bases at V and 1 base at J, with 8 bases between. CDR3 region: CASRVDGTDTQYF. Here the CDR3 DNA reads TGTGCCAGCAGGGTAGACGGCACAGATACGCAGTATTTT.

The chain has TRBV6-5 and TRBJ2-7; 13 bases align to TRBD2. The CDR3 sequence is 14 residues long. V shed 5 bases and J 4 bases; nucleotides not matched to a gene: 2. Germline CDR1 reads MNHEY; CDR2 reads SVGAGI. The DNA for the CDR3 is TGTGCCAGCAGTAGGACTAGCGGGAGATACGAGCAGTACTTC. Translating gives CASSRTSGRYEQYF.